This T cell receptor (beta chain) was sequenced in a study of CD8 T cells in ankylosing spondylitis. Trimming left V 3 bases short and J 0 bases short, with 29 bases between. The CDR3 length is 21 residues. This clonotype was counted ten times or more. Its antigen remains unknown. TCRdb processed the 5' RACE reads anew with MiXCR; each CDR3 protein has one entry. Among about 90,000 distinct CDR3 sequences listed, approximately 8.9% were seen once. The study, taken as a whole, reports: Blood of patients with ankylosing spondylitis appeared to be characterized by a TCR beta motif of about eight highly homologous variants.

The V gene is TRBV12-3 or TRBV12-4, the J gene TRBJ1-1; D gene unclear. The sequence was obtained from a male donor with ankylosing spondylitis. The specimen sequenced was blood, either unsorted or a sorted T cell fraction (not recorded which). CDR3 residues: CASSFFTERDWHRSMNTEAFF. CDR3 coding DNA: TGTGCCAGCAGTTTCTTCACCGAACGAGATTGGCATAGAAGCATGAACACTGAAGCTTTCTTT.